Listed below are T cell receptor beta chains from one sample, sequenced in a study of beta chain features in type 1 diabetes. The assay was immunoSEQ multiplex PCR, and TCRdb's table has in-frame clones only and misses some. Among 310,000 or so clones listed, about 11% were seen once. Input material: naive CD4+ T cells from blood. The receptors derive from a woman aged 30 to 39 in good health. CDR3s include the opening cysteine and the closing phenylalanine or tryptophan. D genes are given only for firm matches. Size is omitted from some rows. Given values are once, few, many or a class for expanded clones.

V	J	size	D	DNA	CDR3
TRBV7-9	TRBJ2-1	.	TRBD2	TGTGCCAGCAGCCAGCGATGGACTAGCGGGGGTTCCTACAATGAGCAGTTCTTC	CASSQRWTSGGSYNEQFF
TRBV7-2	TRBJ2-3	.	TRBD1	TGTGCCAGCAGCTTGGGGGACAGTGGGCCAGATACGCAGTATTTT	CASSLGDSGPDTQYF
TRBV4-2	TRBJ2-1	few	.	TGTGCCAGCAGCCAAGGGACAAACAATGAGCAGTTCTTC	CASSQGTNNEQFF
TRBV25-1	TRBJ2-1	few	.	TGTGCCAGCAGGGGTAGCGGATACAATGAGCAGTTCTTC	CASRGSGYNEQFF
TRBV18	TRBJ2-5	.	.	TGTGCCAGCTCACGGGGAGAACAAGAGACCCAGTACTTC	CASSRGEQETQYF
TRBV15	TRBJ2-5	.	.	TGTGCCACCAGCAGAGATCAGTCAGGGGTATTCCAAGAGACCCAGTACTTC	CATSRDQSGVFQETQYF
TRBV5-1	TRBJ2-4	few	.	TGCGCCAGCAGAGCGACGGTCGCGAACATTCAGTACTTC	CASRATVANIQYF
TRBV27	TRBJ1-5	.	.	TGTGCCAGCAGTTTAAGTAGACAGACCTACAATCAGCCCCAGCATTTT	CASSLSRQTYNQPQHF
TRBV29-1	TRBJ2-3	few	.	TGCAGCCCCTCTACGGTAGAAACAGATACGCAGTATTTT	CSPSTVETDTQYF
TRBV7-2	TRBJ1-5	.	.	TGTGCCAGCAGCTTAGACAGCTATCAGCCCCAGCATTTT	CASSLDSYQPQHF
TRBV29-1	TRBJ2-7	.	TRBD2	TGCAGCATAACCGGGACTAGCGTAAACGAGCAGTACTTC	CSITGTSVNEQYF
TRBV20-1	TRBJ1-4	.	.	TGCAGTGCTAGAGACGGACAGCGACTGTTTTTT	CSARDGQRLFF
TRBV29-1	TRBJ1-2	.	TRBD1	TGCAGCGTTGAAAGGGGACAGGGTGGCTACACCTTC	CSVERGQGGYTF
TRBV30	TRBJ2-5	few	TRBD1	TGTGCCGCCGACAGGGGTAGGCAAGAGACCCAGTACTTC	CAADRGRQETQYF
TRBV5-6	TRBJ2-3	.	.	TGTGCCAGCCGTTCTATCACTAGCACAGATACGCAGTATTTT	CASRSITSTDTQYF
TRBV18	TRBJ2-4	.	TRBD1	TGTGCCAGCTCACCTGGACAGGGGGCGAGGAACATTCAGTACTTC	CASSPGQGARNIQYF
TRBV27	TRBJ2-7	few	.	TGTGCCAGCAGTGCTCCCCACGGGGGAGAATACGAGCAGTACTTC	CASSAPHGGEYEQYF
TRBV7-3	TRBJ2-5	.	.	TGTGCCAGCAGCCCATACACACAAGAGACCCAGTACTTC	CASSPYTQETQYF
TRBV18	TRBJ2-1	few	TRBD2	TGTGCCAGCTCCCGACTAGCGGGAGGGCAGGATGAGCAGTTCTTC	CASSRLAGGQDEQFF
TRBV5-4	TRBJ2-7	few	TRBD2	TGTGCCAGCAGCACTAGCGGGTGGGCCACAAGCTCCTACGAGCAGTACTTC	CASSTSGWATSSYEQYF
TRBV19	TRBJ2-7	few	TRBD1	TGTGCCAGTAGTGGCCGGGACAGCCCCTACGAGCAGTACTTC	CASSGRDSPYEQYF
TRBV30	TRBJ2-7	.	TRBD1	TGTGCCTGGAGTGTTCGGATAGGGGGCAGTCCTACCTACGAGCAGTACTTC	CAWSVRIGGSPTYEQYF
TRBV6-5	TRBJ2-5	few	.	TGTGCCAGCAGTTACTCGCCCGCCCCCGGGGAGACCCAGTACTTC	CASSYSPAPGETQYF
TRBV7-9	TRBJ2-1	few	TRBD2	TGTGCCAGCCCCTCCTTTGGCCTCCTAGCGGACCACTCCTACAATGAGCAGTTCTTC	CASPSFGLLADHSYNEQFF
TRBV25-1	TRBJ2-3	.	TRBD2	TGTGCCAGCAGTGACCCTGGACTAGCGGACCTTACAGATACGCAGTATTTT	CASSDPGLADLTDTQYF
TRBV7-9	TRBJ2-1	.	TRBD2	TGTGCCAGCAGCCCCCTAGCGGGCATCTACAATGAGCAGTTCTTC	CASSPLAGIYNEQFF
TRBV30	TRBJ1-2	.	.	TGTGCCTGGAGTCCCCCGGAGGGAACACTTTATGGCTACACCTTC	CAWSPPEGTLYGYTF
TRBV27	TRBJ2-7	.	TRBD2	TGTGCCAGCAGTTCCTTAGCGGGAGGCTACGAGCAGTACTTC	CASSSLAGGYEQYF
TRBV27	TRBJ2-7	.	TRBD2	TGTGCCAGCCGATTAGCGGGAGGGCCGTCTTACGAGCAGTACTTC	CASRLAGGPSYEQYF
TRBV7-6	TRBJ2-3	few	.	TGTGCCAGCAGCTTATCTCCAGATACGCAGTATTTT	CASSLSPDTQYF
TRBV7-2	TRBJ2-7	.	TRBD1	TGTGCCAGCAGCTTAGAAGGGACAGGGGTCACCTACGAGCAGTACTTC	CASSLEGTGVTYEQYF
TRBV7-8	TRBJ2-6	few	.	TGTGCCAGCAGCTTACCCCCCCCCGGAAAAGGGGACTCTGGGGCCAACGTCCTGACTTTC	CASSLPPPGKGDSGANVLTF
TRBV4-3	TRBJ2-1	.	.	TGCGCCAGCAGCCCGGGACTTGACTACAATGAGCAGTTCTTC	CASSPGLDYNEQFF
TRBV28	TRBJ2-7	few	TRBD2	TGTGCCAGCAGTTCCGTAGCGGGAGGTGCCTACGAGCAGTACTTC	CASSSVAGGAYEQYF
TRBV28	TRBJ1-2	.	.	TGTGCCAGCAGTCCCTTTTTCGGGAACCATGACTATGGCTACACCTTC	CASSPFFGNHDYGYTF
TRBV11-3	TRBJ2-5	.	.	TGTGCCAGCAGCTCCCAGACAGCTGAACAAGAGACCCAGTACTTC	CASSSQTAEQETQYF
TRBV4-2	TRBJ1-5	.	.	TGTGCCAGCAGCCAAGAAGGGACTGCTGCGGGGGGACAGCCCCAGCATTTT	CASSQEGTAAGGQPQHF
TRBV7-2	TRBJ1-5	few	TRBD1	TGTGCCAGCAGCTTCTCCGGGACAGCACTCAATCAGCCCCAGCATTTT	CASSFSGTALNQPQHF
TRBV2	TRBJ1-1	few	TRBD1	TGTGCCAGCAGCTATGCCCCCCTAAATCTAGGGGGCCCTGAAGCTTTCTTT	CASSYAPLNLGGPEAFF
TRBV6-5	TRBJ2-1	few	TRBD1	TGTGCCAGCAGTTACAGGGACAGAGCGTACAATGAGCAGTTCTTC	CASSYRDRAYNEQFF
TRBV7-2	TRBJ2-3	few	TRBD2	TGTGCCAGCAGCTTAACTGGGTGGGGAGGGGATACGCAGTATTTT	CASSLTGWGGDTQYF
TRBV5-4	TRBJ2-3	.	TRBD2	TGTGCCAGCAGCTTGGGACTAGCGGGGACAGATACGCAGTATTTT	CASSLGLAGTDTQYF
TRBV29-1	TRBJ1-2	.	TRBD1	TGCAGCGTTGGATTCCGGGACAGCAACTATGGCTACACCTTC	CSVGFRDSNYGYTF
TRBV7-2	TRBJ2-1	.	TRBD2	TGTGCCAGCAGGCCTACTAGCGTGTACTACAATGAGCAGTTCTTC	CASRPTSVYYNEQFF
TRBV5-1	TRBJ2-1	.	TRBD2	TGCGCCAGCAGCAGGGGGTGGACTAGCGGGTACAATGAGCAGTTCTTC	CASSRGWTSGYNEQFF
TRBV6-6	TRBJ2-7	.	.	TGTGCCAGCAGTAATCCTAGCTACGAGCAGTACTTC	CASSNPSYEQYF
TRBV28	TRBJ1-5	few	TRBD1	TGTGCCAGCAGTGTCGGACAGGGGACAAATCAGCCCCAGCATTTT	CASSVGQGTNQPQHF
TRBV29-1	TRBJ1-2	few	.	TGCAGCGTTGAGGACTCTAACTATGGCTACACCTTC	CSVEDSNYGYTF
TRBV11-2	TRBJ2-7	few	.	TGTGCCAGCAGCATAGTCGGGTCCTACGAGCAGTACTTC	CASSIVGSYEQYF
TRBV27	TRBJ2-1	few	TRBD2	TGTGCCAGCAGGGGACTAGCGGGTCTCTACAATGAGCAGTTCTTC	CASRGLAGLYNEQFF
TRBV11-2	TRBJ2-1	.	.	TGTGCCAGCAGCCAGAGGGAGCAGTTCTTC	CASSQREQFF
TRBV20-1	TRBJ2-7	few	.	TGCAGTGCCCCCTACCGGTACGAGCAGTACTTC	CSAPYRYEQYF
TRBV6-6	TRBJ2-5	few	.	TGTGCCAGCAGTGCTAGCGTCCAAGAGACCCAGTACTTC	CASSASVQETQYF
TRBV28	TRBJ1-1	.	.	TGTGCCAGCAGTTTAGGGGCAAGGGGAGCTTTCTTT	CASSLGARGAFF
TRBV5-1	TRBJ2-7	few	.	TGCGCCAGCAGTTCAGACAGGATCCCCTACGAGCAGTACTTC	CASSSDRIPYEQYF